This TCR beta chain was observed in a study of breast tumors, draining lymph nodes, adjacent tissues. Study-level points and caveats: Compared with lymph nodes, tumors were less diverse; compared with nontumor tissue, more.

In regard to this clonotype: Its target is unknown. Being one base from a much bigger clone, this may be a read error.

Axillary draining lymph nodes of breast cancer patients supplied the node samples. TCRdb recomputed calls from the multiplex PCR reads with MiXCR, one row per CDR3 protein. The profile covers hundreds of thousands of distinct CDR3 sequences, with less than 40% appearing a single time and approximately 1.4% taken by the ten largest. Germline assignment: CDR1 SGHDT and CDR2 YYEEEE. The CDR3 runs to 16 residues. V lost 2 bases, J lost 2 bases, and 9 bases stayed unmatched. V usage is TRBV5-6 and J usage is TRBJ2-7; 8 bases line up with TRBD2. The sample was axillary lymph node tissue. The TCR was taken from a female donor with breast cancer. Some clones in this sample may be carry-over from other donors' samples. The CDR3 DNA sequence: TGTGCCAGCAGCTTTCCTTCGGCACTAGCGGCCTACGAGCAGTACTTC. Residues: CASSFPSALAAYEQYF.